The 8 T cell receptor beta chains below all came from one sample that was sequenced in a study of T cell changes during pregnancy in multiple sclerosis. Generated by immunoSEQ multiplex PCR, the TCRdb table keeps only in-frame clones and is missing some. The data hold roughly 93,000 clones, with about 91% observed a single time. The specimen comprised peripheral blood, sampled before pregnancy. The receptors were sampled from a female donor with multiple sclerosis, enrolled in a pregnancy study.

V usage is TRBV15 and J usage is TRBJ2-5; D possibly corresponds to TRBD2 (5 bases). Trimming took off 0 bases at V and 1 base at J, with 18 bases between the two ends. The germline CDR1 and CDR2 sequences are LNHNV and YYDKDF (reference sequence). This CDR3 contains 18 residues. CDR3 sequence reads: CATSRDLWEYDTQETQYF. CDR3 DNA: TGTGCCACCAGCAGAGATCTCTGGGAGTACGATACCCAAGAGACCCAGTACTTC.

This chain joins TRBV2 and TRBJ1-2; D is ambiguous. CDR3 length equals 15 residues. Trimming cost V 1 base and J 8 bases, with 17 bases left between them. Looked up from germline, CDR1 is SNHLY and CDR2 is FYNNEI. CDR3 coding DNA: TGTGCCAGCAGTGAAGAGGCCCGGGGAGCAAAGGGCTACACCTTC. Translated, it gives CASSEEARGAKGYTF.

This sequence joins TRBV5-1 and TRBJ2-5, with D possibly TRBD1 on 5 matching bases. Germline V gene sequence: CDR1 SGHRS, CDR2 YFSETQ. The CDR3 sequence is 14 residues long. Trimming removed 4 bases at V and 6 bases at J, with 16 bases between. The CDR3 DNA follows: TGCGCCAGCAGCCCCTCACAGGCTGGAAAGACCCAGTACTTC. It codes for CASSPSQAGKTQYF.

V usage is TRBV28 and J usage is TRBJ1-5; 8 positions match TRBD1. Germline V gene sequence: CDR1 MDHEN, CDR2 SYDVKM. J was trimmed by 7 bases and V by 4 bases; bases with no gene match: 12. This CDR3 region has 16 residues. In DNA, the CDR3 is TGTGCCAGCAGTTGGAGGACAGGGCGGGGTCGCCAGCCCCAGCATTTT. It translates to CASSWRTGRGRQPQHF.

This rearrangement joins TRBV19 to TRBJ2-1; 9 bases map to TRBD2. Germline CDR1 is LNHDA and CDR2 is SQIVND (reference sequence). With V trimmed by 1 base and J by 8 bases, 3 bases remained unmatched. This CDR3 has 14 residues. The CDR3 DNA is TGTGCCAGTAGTATAGTTAGCGGGGGTTATGAGCAGTTCTTC. Amino acid sequence: CASSIVSGGYEQFF.

The sample holds one count of this clone. This rearrangement joins TRBV6-5 to TRBJ2-7; 9 nucleotides agree with TRBD1. The CDR3 has 15 amino acids. V shed 5 bases, J shed 7 bases, and the junction held 12 bases outside the gene matches. Looked up from germline, CDR1 is MNHEY and CDR2 is SVGAGI. CDR3 coding DNA: TGTGCCAGCAGTCCAATTCGGACAGGGGCGACGGAGCAGTACTTC. Its translation: CASSPIRTGATEQYF.

This clone was recorded only once. The chain couples TRBV19 to TRBJ1-4; TRBD1 aligns across 8 bases. The V and J ends lost 1 base and 0 bases, in that order; junction bases with no gene match: 16. Germline CDR1 is LNHDA and CDR2 is SQIVND (reference sequence). The CDR3 extends over 21 amino acids. As DNA, the CDR3 is TGTGCCAGTAGTATAGGGGTCTGGGACAGGCGGCAGCCCGCAACTAATGAAAAACTGTTTTTT. It specifies CASSIGVWDRRQPATNEKLFF.

The V and J genes are TRBV4-1 and TRBJ2-1, with D possibly being TRBD1 (5 bases). V was trimmed by 4 bases and J by 5 bases, leaving 9 bases between them. Germline V CDR1 and CDR2: MGHRA, YSYEKL. CDR3 length: 13 amino acids. This chain's CDR3 is CASSLNRNNEQFF. The CDR3 nucleotides read TGCGCCAGCAGCCTTAACAGGAACAATGAGCAGTTCTTC.